The 7 T cell receptor beta chains below come from one sample, sequenced in a study of blood T cell repertoires in COVID-19. Sequencing used immunoSEQ multiplex PCR; TCRdb keeps in-frame clones, though not all of them. The data contain 400,000 to 450,000 clones, 80% to 90% of them singletons. The sequenced material came from peripheral blood. The receptor source for this set is a young woman with active or convalescent COVID-19.

The rearrangement uses TRBV3-1 (or the pseudogene TRBV3-2) and TRBJ2-3, with TRBD2 matching over 7 bases. This CDR3 has 15 amino acids. Per the germline V gene, CDR1 is LGHDT and CDR2 is YNNKEL (reference sequence). V shed 1 base and J 4 bases; nucleotides not matched to a gene: 5. CDR3 residues: CASSQGRGTADTQYF. The CDR3 nucleotides are TGTGCCAGCAGCCAAGGGCGGGGGACGGCAGATACGCAGTATTTT.

CDR3 loop: CASSQGAGFTDTQYF. CDR3 DNA sequence: TGCGCCAGCAGCCAAGGAGCGGGGTTCACAGATACGCAGTATTTT. The rearrangement links TRBV4-1 to TRBJ2-3; TRBD2 agrees at 7 bases. The germline V gene has CDR1 MGHRA and CDR2 YSYEKL. CDR3 length equals 15 residues. Trimming took 1 base from V and 2 from J; bases not matched to a gene: 3.

The genes are TRBV7-8 and TRBJ2-7, with D possibly matching TRBD2 (6 bases). The V gene's germline CDR1 is SGHVS and CDR2 FQNEAQ. The CDR3 has 15 amino acids. The V gene lost 5 bases and the J gene lost 1 base, with 15 bases spanning the gap. The CDR3: CASSGGVGGSYEQYF. The CDR3 DNA follows: TGTGCCAGCAGCGGAGGCGTGGGGGGTTCCTACGAGCAGTACTTC.

This rearrangement joins TRBV19 to TRBJ1-2; D not certain. CDR3 length equals 14 residues. Per germline, CDR1 LNHDA and CDR2 SQIVND (reference sequence). The V end lost 11 bases, the J end lost 0 bases, and 16 bases lay between the germline ends. CDR3 DNA: TGTGCCTCAACGGCGGAATACTCTAACTATGGCTACACCTTC. It translates to CASTAEYSNYGYTF. The complete variable domain, with remaining parts taken from reference TRBV19 and TRBJ1-2, reads DGGITQSPKYLFRKEGQNVTLSCEQNLNHDAMYWYRQDPGQGLRLIYYSQIVNDFQKGDIAEGYSVSREKKESFPLTVTSAQKNPTAFYLCASTAEYSNYGYTFGSGTRLTVV.

This chain uses TRBV10-3 with TRBJ2-3; TRBD2 aligns across 9 bases. V dropped 2 bases and J dropped 2; count of bases not matched to a gene: 5. The CDR3 is 16 amino acids. Looked up from germline, CDR1 is ENHRY and CDR2 is SYGVKD. The CDR3 DNA reads TGTGCCATCAGTGAGCAAGCGGGAGGATCCACAGATACGCAGTATTTT. It specifies CAISEQAGGSTDTQYF.

About this clone: At the DNA level, this CDR3 is encoded by other sequences in the same sample as well. The genes are TRBV12-3 or TRBV12-4 and TRBJ1-3, with D possibly TRBD1 on 6 matching bases. V lost 3 bases and J 6 bases, leaving 9 bases between the germline ends. This CDR3 has 13 amino acids. As DNA, the CDR3 is TGTGCCAGCAGTTTTTCAGGGGAAAACACCATATATTTT. Residues: CASSFSGENTIYF.

The gene calls are TRBV11-2 and TRBJ1-3; TRBD1 matches at 7 bases. V dropped 5 bases and J dropped 10; count of bases not matched to a gene: 14. CDR3 size: 15 residues. The germline V gene encodes CDR1 SGHAT and CDR2 FQNNGV. CDR3 DNA sequence: TGTGCCAGCAGCCTTACCGGGACAGCCTCTCAAACCATATATTTT. Translating it yields CASSLTGTASQTIYF. Drawing the rest from reference TRBV11-2 and TRBJ1-3, the complete variable domain is EAGVAQSPRYKIIEKRQSVAFWCNPISGHATLYWYQQILGQGPKLLIQFQNNGVVDDSQLPKDRFSAERLKGVDSTLKIQPAKLEDSAVYLCASSLTGTASQTIYFGEGSWLTVV.